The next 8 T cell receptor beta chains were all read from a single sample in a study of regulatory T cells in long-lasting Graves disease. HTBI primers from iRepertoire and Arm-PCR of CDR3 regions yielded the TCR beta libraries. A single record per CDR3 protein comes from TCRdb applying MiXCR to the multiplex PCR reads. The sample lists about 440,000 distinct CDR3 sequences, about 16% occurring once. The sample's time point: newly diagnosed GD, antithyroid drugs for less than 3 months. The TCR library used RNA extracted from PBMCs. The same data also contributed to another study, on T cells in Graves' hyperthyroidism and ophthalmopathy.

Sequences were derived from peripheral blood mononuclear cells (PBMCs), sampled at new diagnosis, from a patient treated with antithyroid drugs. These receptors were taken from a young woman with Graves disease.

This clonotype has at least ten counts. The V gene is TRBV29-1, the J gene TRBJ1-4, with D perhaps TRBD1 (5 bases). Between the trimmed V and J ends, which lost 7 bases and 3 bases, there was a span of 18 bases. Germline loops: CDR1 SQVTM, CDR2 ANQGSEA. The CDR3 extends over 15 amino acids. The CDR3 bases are TGCAGCGCTAGGATGGGGCCAGGAGCTAATGAAAAACTGTTTTTT. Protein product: CSARMGPGANEKLFF.

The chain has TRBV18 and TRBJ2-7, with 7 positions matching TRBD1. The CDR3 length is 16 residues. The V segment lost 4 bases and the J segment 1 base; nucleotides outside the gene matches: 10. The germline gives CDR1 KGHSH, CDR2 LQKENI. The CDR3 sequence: CASSRPTGPLSYEQYF. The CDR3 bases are TGTGCCAGCTCACGTCCGACAGGGCCTTTATCCTACGAGCAGTACTTC.

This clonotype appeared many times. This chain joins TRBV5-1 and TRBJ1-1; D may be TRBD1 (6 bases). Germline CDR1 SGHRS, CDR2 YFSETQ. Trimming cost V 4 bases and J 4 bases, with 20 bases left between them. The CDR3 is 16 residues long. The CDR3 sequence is CASSPQFIGGGTEAFF. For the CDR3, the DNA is TGCGCCAGCAGCCCACAATTTATAGGGGGGGGCACTGAAGCTTTCTTT.

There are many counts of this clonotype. CDR3 in DNA: TGTGCCAGCAGTCCACACGTCAGCAATCAGCCCCAGCATTTT. As protein: CASSPHVSNQPQHF. J is TRBJ1-5 and V is TRBV12-3 or TRBV12-4; D is unresolved. Trimming cost V 5 bases and J 1 base, with 9 bases left between them. The CDR3 contains 14 residues.

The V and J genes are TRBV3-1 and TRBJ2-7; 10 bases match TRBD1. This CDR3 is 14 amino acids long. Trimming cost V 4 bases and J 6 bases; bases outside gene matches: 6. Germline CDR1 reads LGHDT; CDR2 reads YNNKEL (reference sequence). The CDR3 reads CASSPGQGLFEQYF. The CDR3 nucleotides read TGTGCCAGCAGCCCGGGACAGGGGTTATTCGAGCAGTACTTC.

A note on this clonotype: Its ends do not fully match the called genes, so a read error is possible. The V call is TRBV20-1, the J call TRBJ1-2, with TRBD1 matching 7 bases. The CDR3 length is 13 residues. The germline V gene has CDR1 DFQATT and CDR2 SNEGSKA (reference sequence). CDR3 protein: CNARETGSYGYTF. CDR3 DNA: TGCAATGCTAGGGAGACAGGGAGCTATGGCTACACCTTC.

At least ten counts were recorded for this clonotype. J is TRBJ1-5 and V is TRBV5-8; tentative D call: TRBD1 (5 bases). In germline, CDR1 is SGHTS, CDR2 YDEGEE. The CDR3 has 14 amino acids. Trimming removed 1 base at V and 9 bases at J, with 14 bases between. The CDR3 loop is CASSLYQGPAPQHF. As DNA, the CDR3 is TGTGCCAGCAGCTTGTATCAGGGCCCGGCGCCCCAGCATTTT.

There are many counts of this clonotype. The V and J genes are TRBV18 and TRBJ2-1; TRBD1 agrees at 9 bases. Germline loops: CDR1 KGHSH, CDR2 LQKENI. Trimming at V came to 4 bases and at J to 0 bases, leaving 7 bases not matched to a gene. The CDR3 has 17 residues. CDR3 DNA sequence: TGTGCCAGCTCACGAGGGACAGGGCCTAGCTCCTACAATGAGCAGTTCTTC. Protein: CASSRGTGPSSYNEQFF.